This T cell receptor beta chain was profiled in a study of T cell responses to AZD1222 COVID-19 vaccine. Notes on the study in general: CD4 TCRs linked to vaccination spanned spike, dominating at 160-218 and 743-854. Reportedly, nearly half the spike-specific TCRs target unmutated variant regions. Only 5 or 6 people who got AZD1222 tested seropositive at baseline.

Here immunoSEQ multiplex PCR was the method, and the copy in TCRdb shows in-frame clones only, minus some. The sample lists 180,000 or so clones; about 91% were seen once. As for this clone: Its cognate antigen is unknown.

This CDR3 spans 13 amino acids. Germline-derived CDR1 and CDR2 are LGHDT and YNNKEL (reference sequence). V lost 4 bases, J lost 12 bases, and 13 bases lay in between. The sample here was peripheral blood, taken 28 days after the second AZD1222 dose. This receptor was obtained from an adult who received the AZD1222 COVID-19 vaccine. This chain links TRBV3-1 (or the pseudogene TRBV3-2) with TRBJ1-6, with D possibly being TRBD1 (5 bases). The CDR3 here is CASSPSGGVPLHF. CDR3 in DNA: TGTGCCAGCAGCCCCTCGGGGGGGGTACCCCTCCACTTT.